This T cell receptor (beta chain) was found in a study of blood T cell repertoires in COVID-19. On the study more broadly: There were acute and convalescent COVID-19 samples, and they came from the United States, Italy and Spain. Sources were T cells, B-cell-depleted T cells, or PBMCs; the material itself was cDNA or gDNA.

Authors' data handling: For nucleated cells, counts were estimated from reference gene primer amplification. Using immunoSEQ multiplex PCR, the repertoire was profiled, and TCRdb retains in-frame clones only, with some absent. V, J and clone size reflect that table, while D and trimming were determined from the DNA. The profile shows tens of thousands of clones, about nine tenths of them singletons. Germline CDR1 is MNHEY and CDR2 is SMNVEV (reference sequence). Trimming shortened V by 2 bases and J by 8 bases, and 12 bases separated the two germline ends. CDR3 length: 13 amino acids. This sequence originates from a woman aged 45-59 years with acute or convalescent COVID-19. What was sequenced was peripheral blood. The gene calls are TRBV27 and TRBJ1-1, with D maybe TRBD1 (5 bases). CDR3 in amino acids: CASSLRKGWEAFF. The CDR3 DNA sequence: TGTGCCAGCAGTTTACGTAAGGGGTGGGAAGCTTTCTTT.